The clone carrying this T cell receptor beta chain showed up just once. The data stem from a study of blood T cell repertoires in COVID-19. Overall study context: Specimens from acute and convalescent COVID-19 originated in the United States, Italy and Spain.

Original analysis: Estimates of nucleated cell counts were drawn from the amplification of reference gene primers. Repertoires were generated with immunoSEQ multiplex PCR, while TCRdb's copy carries only in-frame clones and drops some. Clone size and V and J calls were adopted from that table, with D and trimming inferred from the DNA. The sample shows roughly 130,000 clones, around 87% of them seen only once. There are 15 residues in the CDR3. V trimming: 1 base; J trimming: 6 bases; junction bases outside the gene matches: 7. Germline V gene sequence: CDR1 SGHVS, CDR2 FNYEAQ. J is TRBJ1-1 and V is TRBV7-6; 8 bases are a match to TRBD1. The TCR comes from a woman aged 55-69 years with acute or convalescent COVID-19. Sequenced material: peripheral blood. CDR3 sequence (DNA): TGTGCCAGCAGCTTAGTCTCAGGGGGCAGGTCTGAAGCTTTCTTT. Residues: CASSLVSGGRSEAFF.